The source of this TCR beta chain is a study of cytomegalovirus exposure and HLA in healthy donors. This clone was picked up a small number of times. The CDR3 has 14 residues. The V gene end was trimmed by 4 bases and the J gene end by 4 bases; junction bases not matched to a gene: 3. Germline V CDR1 and CDR2: SGHRS, YFSETQ. Repertoires were generated with immunoSEQ multiplex PCR, while TCRdb's copy carries only in-frame clones and drops some. The top ten clones hold around 0.8% of a sample with about 330,000 clones, 86% of them seen once. The clonotype was recovered from a woman younger than 35 in good health and CMV-seronegative. The sample comprised PBMCs. The gene calls are TRBV5-1 and TRBJ2-5; 11 positions agree with TRBD1. The CDR3 nucleotides read TGCGCCAGCAGCCCCGGACAGGGGGCAGAGACCCAGTACTTC. Translated, it gives CASSPGQGAETQYF.